This TCR beta chain was found in a study of OX40 agonist ivuxolimab in advanced cancers. Across the study: Patients took ivuxolimab, an agonistic anti-OX40 (CD134) antibody. Enrollees could have had prior anti-PD-1, anti-PD-L1 or anti-CTLA-4 therapy, which approximately 38% had received. Findings of the study overall: There was clonal expansion of CD4+ and CD8+ blood T cells by week 6 at 0.1 to 3.0 mg/kg.

The CDR3 runs 13 residues. Deletions cut 4 bases from V and 6 bases from J, with 9 bases between. Germline CDR1 reads LNHDA; CDR2 reads SQIVND (reference sequence). Comments on this clone: Its antigen is unknown.

Patients with autoimmune history or systemic immunosuppression were excluded. TCRdb's copy holds only in-frame clones and misses some; the assay was immunoSEQ multiplex PCR. The top ten hold roughly 0.45% of the sample, which has under 65,000 clones, 80% to 95% seen once. This clonotype was sampled from an adult with an advanced solid tumor such as melanoma, head and neck, liver or kidney cancer. This chain links TRBV19 with TRBJ2-2; D possibly corresponds to TRBD1 (6 bases). The input for sequencing was CD4+ or CD8+ T cells sorted from blood, taken in a trial of the OX40 agonist ivuxolimab. CDR3 sequence reads: CASSKDSPGELFF. The CDR3 nucleotides read TGTGCCAGTAGTAAGGACAGTCCCGGGGAGCTGTTTTTT.